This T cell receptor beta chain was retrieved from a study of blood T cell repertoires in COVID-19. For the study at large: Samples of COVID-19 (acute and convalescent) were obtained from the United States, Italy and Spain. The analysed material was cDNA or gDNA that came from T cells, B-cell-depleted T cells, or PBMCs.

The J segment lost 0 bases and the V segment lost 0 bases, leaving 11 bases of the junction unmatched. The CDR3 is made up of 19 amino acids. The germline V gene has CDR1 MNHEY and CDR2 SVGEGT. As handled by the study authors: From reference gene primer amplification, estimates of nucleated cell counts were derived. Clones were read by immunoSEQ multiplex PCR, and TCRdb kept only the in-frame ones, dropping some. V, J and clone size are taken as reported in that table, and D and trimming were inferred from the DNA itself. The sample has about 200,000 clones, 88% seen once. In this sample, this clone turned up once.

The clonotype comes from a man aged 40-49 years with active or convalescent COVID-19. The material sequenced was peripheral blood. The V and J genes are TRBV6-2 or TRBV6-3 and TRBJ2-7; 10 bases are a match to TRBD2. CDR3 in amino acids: CASSYSGASGGHSSYEQYF. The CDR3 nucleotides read TGTGCCAGCAGTTACTCCGGGGCTAGCGGGGGCCATAGCTCCTACGAGCAGTACTTC.